This record looks at one T cell receptor beta chain sequence and its context. Only in-frame clones appear in the TCRdb table, and some are missing; sequencing was by immunoSEQ multiplex PCR. The sample yields around 29,000 clones, under 95% seen once. This entry comes from a study of T cells in localized non-small cell lung cancer. The specimen was peripheral blood, collected before any cancer treatment. The sequence was obtained from a female donor of 60 years or more with stage I lung adenocarcinoma.

For the CDR3, the DNA is TGTGCCAGCAGGCCGCCATTGGTGGCTAGCTCACTCTACGAGCAGTACTTC. This encodes CASRPPLVASSLYEQYF. The chain has TRBV7-2 and TRBJ2-7, with D tentatively TRBD2 (5 bases). This CDR3 has 17 residues. Trimming removed 6 bases at V and 3 bases at J, with 24 bases between. Per germline, CDR1 SGHTA and CDR2 FQGNSA.